Listed below are T cell receptor beta chains from one sample, sequenced in a study of blood T cell repertoires in COVID-19. Sequencing was performed with immunoSEQ multiplex PCR; in TCRdb, only in-frame clones are kept and a portion is missing. The sample records 87,000 or so clones, approximately 86% being singletons. The sample consisted of peripheral blood. These receptors were collected from a woman of 80 years or more in a cohort sampled during active or convalescent COVID-19. Both conserved end residues are part of each CDR3. The D gene is left open where the match is weak. Only some rows state a clone size, as once, few, many or a class for expanded clones.

TRBJ1-1,TRBD1,.,TRBV7-2,CASRLQGALPAEAFF,TGTGCCAGCAGACTACAGGGGGCGCTTCCCGCCGAAGCTTTCTTT
TRBJ2-5,.,.,TRBV11-2,CASSLEPGLGTQYF,TGTGCCAGCAGCTTAGAGCCAGGCCTCGGGACCCAGTACTTC
TRBJ1-2,.,.,TRBV5-1,CASSLGQGYTF,TGCGCCAGCAGCTTGGGACAGGGCTACACCTTC
TRBJ1-5,TRBD1,.,TRBV24-1,CATSDTGERPQHF,TGTGCCACCAGTGATACAGGGGAAAGGCCCCAGCATTTT
TRBJ2-2,TRBD2,.,TRBV11-2,CASSVGLDPNTGELFF,TGTGCCAGCAGCGTCGGACTAGACCCGAACACCGGGGAGCTGTTTTTT
TRBJ2-1,.,.,TRBV9,CASSVDPSANYNEQFF,TGTGCCAGCAGCGTAGACCCTAGCGCTAACTACAATGAGCAGTTCTTC
TRBJ2-7,.,.,TRBV4-1,CASSQDGTPRGRAYEQYF,TGCGCCAGCAGCCAAGACGGTACCCCCAGGGGTAGGGCTTACGAGCAGTACTTC
TRBJ2-1,.,.,TRBV30,CAWRMEAYENNEQFF,TGTGCCTGGAGGATGGAGGCATACGAGAACAATGAGCAGTTCTTC
TRBJ2-7,.,.,TRBV19,CASSKGWGSSYEQYF,TGTGCCAGTAGTAAGGGGTGGGGAAGCTCCTACGAGCAGTACTTC
TRBJ1-5,TRBD1,few,TRBV6-5,CASRSQGRGNQPQHF,TGTGCCAGCAGGTCACAGGGGCGCGGCAATCAGCCCCAGCATTTT
TRBJ2-1,TRBD1,.,TRBV2,CASSRDRASYNEQFF,TGTGCCAGCAGTAGGGACAGGGCTTCCTACAATGAGCAGTTCTTC
TRBJ2-7,TRBD2,.,TRBV7-6,CASSPQAGASYEQYF,TGTGCCAGCAGCCCGCAAGCGGGAGCCTCTTACGAGCAGTACTTC
TRBJ2-1,.,.,TRBV5-1,CASSLAASGGNEQFF,TGCGCCAGCAGCTTGGCCGCTTCAGGAGGGAATGAGCAGTTCTTC
TRBJ1-5,.,few,TRBV19,CASSTHGVPDSNQPQHF,TGTGCCAGTAGTACCCACGGGGTCCCTGATAGCAATCAGCCCCAGCATTTT
TRBJ1-2,.,.,TRBV6-5,CASRRTASNYGYTF,TGTGCCAGCAGGCGGACAGCTTCTAACTATGGCTACACCTTC
TRBJ1-6,.,.,TRBV3-1/TRBV3-2,CASSQEASLHF,TGTGCCAGCAGCCAGGAGGCATCCCTCCACTTT
TRBJ1-2,TRBD1,.,TRBV7-3,CASSRDRGGNYGYTF,TGTGCCAGCAGCCGCGACAGGGGAGGGAACTATGGCTACACCTTC
TRBJ1-1,.,few,TRBV29-1,CSVKPIAQGNTEAFF,TGCAGCGTCAAACCCATAGCACAGGGGAACACTGAAGCTTTCTTT
TRBJ1-6,.,.,TRBV27,CACSAGNSPLHF,TGTGCCTGCAGCGCCGGGAATTCACCCCTCCACTTT
TRBJ2-4,TRBD2,.,TRBV27,CATQPLWGGTVAKNIQYF,TGTGCCACCCAACCCTTGTGGGGGGGGACGGTAGCCAAAAACATTCAGTACTTC
TRBJ2-2,TRBD2,.,TRBV28,CASSGRRASGKLMGGELFF,TGTGCCAGCAGTGGGCGACGGGCTAGCGGGAAGCTTATGGGCGGGGAGCTGTTTTTT
TRBJ1-1,.,.,TRBV10-2,CASSYGEQLKAEAFF,TGCGCCAGCTCGTACGGAGAACAACTGAAGGCTGAAGCTTTCTTT
TRBJ1-6,TRBD1,.,TRBV5-1,CASSLGLTGGDSPLHF,TGCGCCAGCAGCTTGGGATTAACAGGGGGCGATTCACCCCTCCACTTT
TRBJ2-7,TRBD2,.,TRBV3-1/TRBV3-2,CASSQVLAGGPHEQYF,TGTGCCAGCAGCCAAGTCCTAGCGGGAGGGCCCCACGAGCAGTACTTC
TRBJ2-3,TRBD2,.,TRBV9,CASSVVSGGIPDTQYF,TGTGCCAGCAGCGTAGTATCGGGAGGGATCCCAGATACGCAGTATTTT
TRBJ2-5,.,.,TRBV12-3/TRBV12-4,CASSFVGQETQYF,TGTGCCAGCAGTTTCGTCGGCCAAGAGACCCAGTACTTC
TRBJ2-1,TRBD2,.,TRBV19,CASSLHGSGRVNEQFF,TGTGCCAGTAGTCTTCACGGTAGCGGGAGGGTCAATGAGCAGTTCTTC
TRBJ1-1,.,.,TRBV9,CASSASRGIVTEAFF,TGTGCCAGCAGCGCCTCCAGGGGTATCGTCACTGAAGCTTTCTTT
TRBJ2-3,.,.,TRBV5-6,CASSSRAKRRSSTDTQYF,TGTGCCAGCAGCTCGCGGGCTAAGCGTCGGTCTAGCACAGATACGCAGTATTTT
TRBJ2-5,TRBD2,few,TRBV6-6,CASSLGAGVKETQYF,TGTGCCAGCAGCCTAGGGGCGGGAGTGAAAGAGACCCAGTACTTC
TRBJ2-7,TRBD1,.,TRBV6-5,CASSLPTGAYEQYF,TGTGCCAGCAGCCTCCCCACAGGGGCCTACGAGCAGTACTTC
TRBJ2-1,TRBD2,.,TRBV7-9,CASGLAGSYNEQFF,TGTGCCAGCGGTCTAGCGGGGTCCTACAATGAGCAGTTCTTC
TRBJ1-4,TRBD1,.,TRBV27,CASSLWSGRGTEKLFF,TGTGCCAGCAGTTTATGGAGTGGCAGGGGGACAGAAAAACTGTTTTTT
TRBJ2-2,TRBD2,.,TRBV5-4,CASSSGLADTGELFF,TGTGCCAGCAGCTCCGGACTAGCAGATACCGGGGAGCTGTTTTTT
TRBJ2-1,TRBD2,.,TRBV10-2,CASKTRTSGINEQFF,TGCGCCAGCAAAACGCGGACTAGCGGGATCAATGAGCAGTTCTTC
TRBJ2-7,TRBD2,few,TRBV28,CASSLGLAGGFYEQYF,TGTGCCAGCAGTTTAGGACTAGCGGGAGGGTTCTACGAGCAGTACTTC
TRBJ2-1,TRBD2,.,TRBV6-6,CASSPTSGRANEQFF,TGTGCCAGCAGTCCAACTAGCGGGAGGGCCAATGAGCAGTTCTTC
TRBJ2-5,TRBD1,.,TRBV19,CASSPGTGGRTQYF,TGTGCCAGTAGTCCCGGGACAGGGGGCCGGACCCAGTACTTC
TRBJ1-2,TRBD1,.,TRBV5-1,CASSPGQTYGYTF,TGCGCCAGCAGTCCGGGACAGACCTATGGCTACACCTTC
TRBJ1-2,.,.,TRBV27,CASSLSTDSSGYTF,TGTGCCAGCAGTTTATCTACGGACAGTAGTGGCTACACCTTC
TRBJ1-2,.,.,TRBV18,CASSPEPDNPNGYTF,TGTGCCAGCTCACCAGAGCCAGACAACCCCAACGGCTACACCTTC
TRBJ2-3,.,.,TRBV19,CASSILSLEVGVRTDTQYF,TGTGCCAGTAGTATATTATCACTGGAGGTTGGAGTGAGAACAGATACGCAGTATTTT
TRBJ1-5,.,.,TRBV5-1,CASSEIGGNNQPQHF,TGCGCCAGCAGCGAAATAGGGGGAAACAATCAGCCCCAGCATTTT
TRBJ1-5,TRBD1,.,TRBV5-8,CASSLSGGLNQPQHF,TGTGCCAGCAGCTTGTCAGGGGGTTTGAATCAGCCCCAGCATTTT
TRBJ2-2,TRBD2,.,TRBV6-5,CASGLANTGELFF,TGTGCCAGCGGACTAGCGAACACCGGGGAGCTGTTTTTT
TRBJ2-7,TRBD2,once,TRBV4-2,CASSQASGTTSGKSYEQYF,TGTGCCAGCAGCCAAGCTTCCGGGACGACTAGCGGGAAATCCTACGAGCAGTACTTC
TRBJ2-3,TRBD2,.,TRBV6-5,CASRSAGASTDTQYF,TGTGCCAGCAGGTCAGCGGGAGCCAGCACAGATACGCAGTATTTT
TRBJ1-1,.,.,TRBV7-3,CASSFTTVINTEAFF,TGTGCCAGCAGCTTCACGACAGTTATCAACACTGAAGCTTTCTTT
TRBJ2-1,TRBD1,.,TRBV28,CASSLLLDRVSYNEQFF,TGTGCCAGCAGTTTATTGCTGGACAGGGTCTCCTACAATGAGCAGTTCTTC
TRBJ1-1,TRBD1,.,TRBV28,CASSRYRGSGNTEAFF,TGTGCCAGCAGTAGGTACAGGGGCTCGGGGAACACTGAAGCTTTCTTT